This entry lists 21 T cell receptor beta chains sequenced from one sample in a study of T-cell memory formation after mild COVID-19. TCRdb used MiXCR to reprocess the 5' RACE reads, holding one entry per CDR3 protein. The table includes 350,000 to 450,000 distinct CDR3 sequences, roughly 20% detected once. The sample taken for sequencing was PBMCs or a T cell subset sorted from them (not recorded which). Receptors were obtained from an adult woman who had mild COVID-19 (a few samples of this study predate the infection). Cell type and time point are not known.

This clonotype occurred a few times. This chain joins TRBV5-1 and TRBJ2-5, with TRBD1 identical over 7 bases. After removal of 1 base from V and 3 bases from J, the junction contained 6 bases not matched to a gene. CDR1 and CDR2 (germline): SGHRS, YFSETQ. CDR3 size: 15 residues. The CDR3 spells CASSLYPTGEETQYF. CDR3 in DNA: TGCGCCAGCAGCTTGTACCCTACAGGGGAAGAGACCCAGTACTTC.

The chain combines TRBV4-3 with TRBJ2-3, with D perhaps matching TRBD2 (6 bases). Trimming cost V 2 bases and J 2 bases, with 17 bases left between them. The germline V gene encodes CDR1 LGHNA and CDR2 YSLEER. CDR3 length: 17 amino acids. CDR3 protein: CASSQQPGTSYTDTQYF. In DNA, the CDR3 is TGCGCCAGCAGCCAACAGCCCGGAACTAGCTACACAGATACGCAGTATTTT.

This clonotype was seen more than once but under ten times. The gene calls are TRBV5-5 and TRBJ2-2; no firm D call. The CDR3 totals 16 residues. The germline CDR1 and CDR2 sequences are SGHKS and YYEKEE (reference sequence). Trimming cost V 0 bases and J 0 bases, with 9 bases left between them. CDR3 sequence: CASSLGLPANTGELFF. Written as DNA, the CDR3 is TGTGCCAGCAGCTTGGGCCTCCCTGCGAACACCGGGGAGCTGTTTTTT. Together with reference TRBV5-5 and TRBJ2-2, the CDR3 gives the full variable domain: DAGVTQSPTHLIKTRGQQVTLRCSPISGHKSVSWYQQVLGQGPQFIFQYYEKEERGRGNFPDRFSARQFPNYSSELNVNALLLGDSALYLCASSLGLPANTGELFFGEGSRLTVL.

This clonotype was seen more than once but under ten times. The rearrangement uses TRBV30 and TRBJ2-7; D is undetermined. The ends were cut back, 2 bases at V and 5 bases at J, with 10 bases in the middle. The CDR3 spans 12 residues. The germline V gene has CDR1 GTSNPN and CDR2 SVGIG (reference sequence). The CDR3 DNA reads TGTGCCTGGAGTCAAATGAAAGACGAGCAGTACTTC. Translating gives CAWSQMKDEQYF.

The rearrangement links TRBV3-1 to TRBJ2-1; the match to TRBD2 covers 10 bases. CDR1 is LGHDT and CDR2 is YNNKEL in the germline V gene (reference sequence). V gave up 4 bases and J gave up 4 bases; unmatched junction bases: 22. The CDR3 sequence is 21 residues long. The CDR3 protein is CASSRASTGAGGPTRYNEQFF. DNA of the CDR3: TGTGCCAGCAGCCGAGCCTCTACTGGAGCGGGGGGGCCGACGCGATACAATGAGCAGTTCTTC.

This clonotype was counted many times. The J gene is TRBJ2-7, the V gene TRBV7-9; D perhaps matches TRBD1 (6 bases). The CDR3 runs 13 residues. V lost 3 bases, J lost 6 bases, and 12 bases lay in between. Germline V gene lookup returns CDR1 SEHNR and CDR2 FQNEAQ (reference sequence). The CDR3 DNA is TGTGCCAGCAGCTTCACAGGGAATGGCGAGCAGTACTTC. Translating it yields CASSFTGNGEQYF.

The chain carries TRBV7-8 and TRBJ2-7; a possible D gene is TRBD2 (6 bases). CDR1 and CDR2 (germline): SGHVS, FQNEAQ. Trimming left V 2 bases short and J 6 bases short, with 14 bases between. The CDR3 has 14 amino acids. CDR3 sequence reads: CASSLSAAGGEQYF. The DNA of the CDR3 is TGTGCCAGCAGCTTATCGGCAGCGGGTGGCGAGCAGTACTTC.

This clonotype has just a few counts. The V call is TRBV9, the J call TRBJ1-2; D unclear. Trimming pared 0 bases from V and 3 bases from J, leaving 12 bases between. The V gene's germline CDR1 is SGDLS and CDR2 YYNGEE. This CDR3 region has 15 residues. The CDR3 nucleotides read TGTGCCAGCAGCGTAGCTCGGGCGGTAGACTATGGCTACACCTTC. This gives the protein CASSVARAVDYGYTF.

The chain uses TRBV9 and TRBJ2-2; 12 nucleotides align to TRBD2. The germline gives CDR1 SGDLS, CDR2 YYNGEE. CDR3 length: 22 residues. V was clipped by 0 bases and J by 0 bases; unmatched bases: 15. CDR3 region: CASSVGTPTRGLAGSNTGELFF. The CDR3 DNA is TGTGCCAGCAGCGTAGGAACCCCAACTCGCGGACTAGCGGGGTCGAACACCGGGGAGCTGTTTTTT.

This chain uses TRBV3-1 with TRBJ2-3; the match to TRBD2 covers 7 bases. The length of the CDR3 is 15 residues. Germline V gene sequence: CDR1 LGHDT, CDR2 YNNKEL (reference sequence). Trimming at V came to 4 bases and at J to 7 bases, leaving 11 bases not matched to a gene. The CDR3 bases are TGTGCCAGCAGCCCGCGTCCCGGGGGGACCCATACGCAGTATTTT. Amino acid sequence: CASSPRPGGTHTQYF.

This clonotype was seen a handful of times. The chain uses TRBV7-9 and TRBJ2-7, with TRBD1 matching 7 bases. V shed 6 bases, J shed 6 bases, and the junction held 5 bases outside the gene matches. Germline loops: CDR1 SEHNR, CDR2 FQNEAQ (reference sequence). This CDR3 is 12 amino acids long. The chain's CDR3 is CASSWTGVEQYF. The CDR3 coding sequence is TGTGCCAGCAGTTGGACAGGCGTCGAGCAGTACTTC.

The genes are TRBV20-1 and TRBJ1-3, with a weak D call TRBD1 (5 bases). The CDR3 consists of 12 residues. In germline, CDR1 is DFQATT, CDR2 SNEGSKA (reference sequence). V lost 1 base to trimming and J lost 8 bases, with 9 bases between them. The CDR3 here is CSARGPGDTIYF. CDR3 in DNA: TGCAGTGCTAGAGGCCCGGGGGACACCATATATTTT.

This clonotype appeared a few times. This chain uses TRBV7-2 with TRBJ2-1; 7 bases line up with TRBD2. The CDR3 extends over 16 amino acids. Germline loops: CDR1 SGHTA, CDR2 FQGNSA. V trimming: 1 base; J trimming: 4 bases; junction bases outside the gene matches: 7. CDR3 DNA: TGTGCCAGCAGCTTAGTCGGGGGGAAAACTTACAATGAGCAGTTCTTC. Translation gives CASSLVGGKTYNEQFF.

The chain uses TRBV24-1 and TRBJ2-1, with 11 nucleotides matching TRBD1. The CDR3 consists of 15 residues. Germline CDR1 is KGHDR and CDR2 is SFDVKD. V trimming: 5 bases; J trimming: 3 bases; junction bases outside the gene matches: 2. In nucleotides, the CDR3 is TGTGCCACCAGTGGAGGGACAGGGGGCTACAATGAGCAGTTCTTC. Its protein product is CATSGGTGGYNEQFF.

This clonotype was recorded a few times. The chain employs TRBV6-5 and TRBJ2-1; D tentatively reads TRBD1 or TRBD2 (6 bases each). The CDR3 length is 15 residues. The germline CDR1 and CDR2 sequences are MNHEY and SVGAGI. V was cut by 2 bases and J by 4 bases, with 12 bases left in between. For the CDR3, the DNA is TGTGCCAGCAGTTACGGAGGGGGTTCATACAATGAGCAGTTCTTC. Translation gives CASSYGGGSYNEQFF.

The gene calls are TRBV7-8 and TRBJ2-7; D possibly uses TRBD1 or TRBD2 (6 bases each). V was cut by 3 bases and J by 6 bases, with 21 bases left in between. Germline V CDR1 and CDR2: SGHVS, FQNEAQ. CDR3 size: 16 residues. The CDR3: CASSFMGDRGLGEQYF. The DNA for the CDR3 is TGTGCCAGCAGCTTCATGGGGGATCGGGGGCTGGGCGAGCAGTACTTC.

The chain is built from TRBV7-6 and TRBJ1-1; a weak D match, TRBD1 (5 bases). Per the germline V gene, CDR1 is SGHVS and CDR2 is FNYEAQ. The CDR3 length is 15 residues. V lost 5 bases, J lost 11 bases, and 24 bases lay in between. The CDR3 reads CASSPYRDLSVRAFF. CDR3 in DNA: TGTGCCAGCAGCCCCTACCGGGACCTCTCCGTTAGGGCTTTCTTT. The full variable domain, completed using reference TRBV7-6 and TRBJ1-1, is GAGVSQSPRYKVTKRGQDVALRCDPISGHVSLYWYRQALGQGPEFLTYFNYEAQQDKSGLPNDRFSAERPEGSISTLTIQRTEQRDSAMYRCASSPYRDLSVRAFFGQGTRLTVV.

The chain carries TRBV20-1 and TRBJ2-5; D not certain. The V gene's germline CDR1 is DFQATT and CDR2 SNEGSKA (reference sequence). This CDR3 has 11 amino acids. Trimming left V 2 bases short and J 5 bases short, with 6 bases between. The CDR3 spells CSARFLETQYF. The CDR3 coding sequence is TGCAGTGCTAGATTTCTGGAGACCCAGTACTTC.

The V and J genes are TRBV5-5 and TRBJ2-1; no definite D call. Trimming took off 2 bases at V and 1 base at J, with 10 bases between the two ends. This CDR3 contains 15 residues. CDR1 and CDR2 from the germline V gene are SGHKS and YYEKEE (reference sequence). The chain's CDR3 is CASSFASESYNEQFF. The CDR3, as DNA: TGTGCCAGCAGCTTCGCCAGCGAGTCCTACAATGAGCAGTTCTTC.

The chain recombines TRBV14 with TRBJ2-5, with TRBD2 matching 9 bases. J was trimmed by 5 bases and V by 4 bases; bases with no gene match: 14. This CDR3 has 17 amino acids. Germline V gives CDR1 SGHDN, CDR2 FVKESK. DNA of the CDR3: TGTGCCAGCAGCCTCTACTACGAGCGGGGGGCACGGGAGACCCAGTACTTC. It translates to CASSLYYERGARETQYF.

This clonotype was recorded a few times. The DNA of the CDR3 is TGTGCCACCCAGCACCCAGGGGGGGCGAAGGATGAGCAGTTCTTC. This translates into CATQHPGGAKDEQFF. This rearrangement joins TRBV24-1 to TRBJ2-1, with D perhaps being TRBD1 or TRBD2 (7 bases each). The CDR3 has 15 amino acids. Deletions cut 9 bases from V and 8 bases from J, with 22 bases between. Germline CDR1 KGHDR, CDR2 SFDVKD.